This is a list of T cell receptor beta chains from one sample in a study of CD8 T cells in ankylosing spondylitis. Each CDR3 protein is one row after TCRdb ran MiXCR on the 5' RACE reads. The sample lists under 550,000 distinct CDR3 sequences, roughly a quarter occurring once. The source material was blood, either unsorted or a sorted T cell fraction (not recorded which). These receptors originate from a male donor with ankylosing spondylitis. CDR3s include the opening cysteine and the closing phenylalanine or tryptophan. Fields, in order: V gene, D gene, J gene, clone size, CDR3 protein, CDR3 DNA. The D gene is left open where the match is weak. Part of the rows lack a size; the others show once, few, many or a class for expanded clones.

>TRBV29-1|.|TRBJ1-3|few
CSVAGPGNTIYF
TGCAGCGTTGCCGGGCCTGGAAACACCATATATTTT
>TRBV24-1|.|TRBJ2-3|many
CATSGRARGPFLTDTQYF
TGTGCCACCAGTGGACGGGCACGGGGGCCTTTCCTCACAGATACGCAGTATTTT
>TRBV11-3|.|TRBJ2-5|.
CYLGAKDPQETQYF
TGTTATCTGGGGGCTAAAGATCCCCAAGAGACCCAGTACTTC
>TRBV24-1|.|TRBJ2-3|.
CATSDHMDRHTDTQYF
TGTGCCACCAGTGATCACATGGATCGCCACACAGATACGCAGTATTTT
>TRBV5-1|.|TRBJ1-2|few
CASSLMYSYGYTF
TGCGCCAGCAGTTTGATGTACTCCTATGGCTACACCTTC
>TRBV18|.|TRBJ1-6|few
CASSSGDYNSPLHF
TGTGCCAGCTCTTCCGGGGATTATAATTCACCCCTCCACTTT
>TRBV11-2|.|TRBJ2-1|few
CASSFIQASNNEQFF
TGTGCCAGCAGCTTTATCCAGGCTTCGAACAATGAGCAGTTCTTC
>TRBV7-8|TRBD2|TRBJ2-1|few
CASSLLGAGGRRDEQFF
TGTGCCAGCAGCTTATTAGGGGCGGGAGGGCGACGGGATGAGCAGTTCTTC
>TRBV6-5|.|TRBJ1-5|.
CASSYLYSNQPQHF
TGTGCCAGCAGTTACCTGTATAGCAATCAGCCCCAGCATTTT
>TRBV3-1|.|TRBJ1-5|few
CASSQTGQAENQPQHF
TGTGCCAGCAGCCAGACGGGTCAGGCGGAAAATCAGCCCCAGCATTTT
>TRBV9|.|TRBJ2-3|.
CASSVAVSGSSTDTQYF
TGTGCCAGCAGCGTAGCGGTCAGCGGATCTAGCACAGATACGCAGTATTTT
>TRBV11-1|.|TRBJ2-2|few
CASSPQVTGRYILGELFF
TGTGCCAGCAGCCCTCAAGTTACGGGACGTTACATCCTCGGGGAGCTGTTTTTT
>TRBV12-3/TRBV12-4|.|TRBJ1-1|.
CASSFAGGSGTEAFF
TGTGCCAGCAGTTTCGCGGGGGGCTCGGGCACTGAAGCTTTCTTT
>TRBV4-1|TRBD2|TRBJ2-1|many
CASRQGLAGGNEQFF
TGCGCCAGCAGACAGGGACTAGCGGGCGGTAATGAGCAGTTCTTC
>TRBV5-1|TRBD1|TRBJ2-7|many
CASKQGVWSYEQYF
TGCGCCAGCAAACAGGGGGTTTGGTCCTACGAGCAGTACTTC
>TRBV5-1|.|TRBJ1-5|.
CASSLNPQDYSNQPQHF
TGCGCCAGCAGCTTGAATCCCCAGGATTATAGCAATCAGCCCCAGCATTTT
>TRBV5-1|TRBD1|TRBJ2-3|few
CASSLGQAGTDTQYF
TGCGCCAGCAGCCTTGGACAGGCCGGCACAGATACGCAGTATTTT
>TRBV25-1|.|TRBJ1-4|.
CASSDKGPTREKLFF
TGTGCCAGCAGTGACAAGGGACCGACGCGGGAAAAACTGTTTTTT
>TRBV3-1|TRBD2|TRBJ2-2|few
CASSLHLAGGAGELFF
TGTGCCAGCAGCCTACATCTAGCGGGAGGTGCCGGGGAGCTGTTTTTT
>TRBV5-1|TRBD1|TRBJ2-2|once
CATSLEGAGTGELFF
TGCGCCACCAGCCTCGAGGGGGCGGGCACCGGGGAGCTGTTTTTT
>TRBV7-2|.|TRBJ2-4|.
CASSLVSGQSQYF
TGTGCCAGCAGCTTAGTGAGCGGTCAGAGCCAGTACTTC
>TRBV3-1|TRBD1|TRBJ2-1|.
CASSSGTDSYNEQFF
TGTGCCAGCAGCTCCGGGACAGACTCCTACAATGAGCAGTTCTTC